This is a list of T cell receptor beta chains from one sample in a study of T-cell memory formation after mild COVID-19. TCRdb reanalysed the 5' RACE reads using MiXCR and keeps one entry per CDR3 protein. The sample includes a few hundred thousand distinct CDR3 sequences, roughly 26% seen only once; the top ten take around 9.5%. The sequenced sample consisted of PBMCs or a T cell subset sorted from them (not recorded which). All receptors derive from an adult woman who had mild COVID-19 (a few samples of this study predate the infection). Cell type and time point are not known. Both conserved end residues are part of each CDR3. A D gene is named only where the DNA matches it firmly. Some rows have no size entry. The others give once, few or many, or a class for an expanded clone.

cdr3_nt	cdr3_aa	d_call	clone_size	v_call	j_call
TGTGCCAGCAGCGCCGGACAGGGATCCTACGAGCAGTACTTC	CASSAGQGSYEQYF	TRBD1	few	TRBV7-2	TRBJ2-7
TGTGCCAGCAGCGCCGACAGGATCACTGAAGCTTTCTTT	CASSADRITEAFF	.	few	TRBV9	TRBJ1-1
TGTGCCATCAGTGAGTCTGGCATCCCCTACGAGCAGTACTTC	CAISESGIPYEQYF	.	.	TRBV10-3	TRBJ2-7
TGTGCCAGCAGCCAACGACTAGCTACGCAGTATTTT	CASSQRLATQYF	TRBD2	few	TRBV14	TRBJ2-3
TGCAGTGCTAGAGGAGACAGGGTGGGAAATTCACCCCTCCACTTT	CSARGDRVGNSPLHF	TRBD1	few	TRBV20-1	TRBJ1-6
TGTGCCAGCAGTTACGAGCGGGGGGGTCCGGACACCGGGGAGCTGTTTTTT	CASSYERGGPDTGELFF	TRBD2	.	TRBV6-5	TRBJ2-2
TGTGCCACCAGTGAACCGGCAGGTACTGAAGCTTTCTTT	CATSEPAGTEAFF	.	once	TRBV24-1	TRBJ1-1
TGTGCCAGCAGCAAATTAGCGGGAACGTACCAAGAGACCCAGTACTTC	CASSKLAGTYQETQYF	TRBD2	.	TRBV6-9	TRBJ2-5
TGTGCCAGCAGCTTAAACCCTGGTAGCCGGGACAGCGTTTTC	CASSLNPGSRDSVF	TRBD1	.	TRBV7-9	TRBJ2-5
TGTGCCAGCAGCCCCCGGGGGATAGGGCGGGAGTCCCACGAGCAGTACTTC	CASSPRGIGRESHEQYF	TRBD2	few	TRBV9	TRBJ2-7
TGTGCCAGTACCTGGACAGGGAGCGAGACCCAGTACTTC	CASTWTGSETQYF	TRBD1	few	TRBV6-6	TRBJ2-5
TGTGCCAGCAGTTTTCTAGCAGGGTTGAACACTGAAGCTTTCTTT	CASSFLAGLNTEAFF	.	.	TRBV12-3/TRBV12-4	TRBJ1-1
TGTGCCAGCAGCGTAGAACCGGGACAGGGGTACGACACTGAAGCTTTCTTT	CASSVEPGQGYDTEAFF	TRBD1	.	TRBV9	TRBJ1-1
TGTGCCAGCAGCCAAGCCACGGGAGGGCCGGGCATTCAGTACTTC	CASSQATGGPGIQYF	TRBD2	many	TRBV4-2	TRBJ2-4
TGTGCCAGCAGTCCAGGGGCATCGGCTGGGACTGGCGAGCAGTTCTTC	CASSPGASAGTGEQFF	.	.	TRBV7-6	TRBJ2-1
TGTGCCAGCAGCGTTGAGACAGGGGGCTACGAGCAGTACTTC	CASSVETGGYEQYF	TRBD1	.	TRBV9	TRBJ2-7
TGCGCCAGCAGCCAAGATCAGGTTTTCTCCTACGAGCAGTACTTC	CASSQDQVFSYEQYF	.	few	TRBV4-1	TRBJ2-7
TGTGCCAGCAGCGTAGCAGGGGCGGTTGCCGGGGAGCTGTTTTTT	CASSVAGAVAGELFF	.	few	TRBV9	TRBJ2-2
TGTGCCAGCAGCGCTACTAGCGGGGGGGCCGGCACAGATACGCAGTATTTT	CASSATSGGAGTDTQYF	TRBD2	few	TRBV9	TRBJ2-3
TGTGCCAGCGGATATAAGTGGGACAGCTTCTACGAGCAGTACTTC	CASGYKWDSFYEQYF	TRBD1	.	TRBV6-2/TRBV6-3	TRBJ2-7
TGTGCCACCAGTGATCCCCCCAGGGGCAGTGGCTACACCTTC	CATSDPPRGSGYTF	.	few	TRBV24-1	TRBJ1-2
TGTGCCAGCAGTTTTGATGTCGGGGAGCTGTTTTTT	CASSFDVGELFF	.	.	TRBV12-3/TRBV12-4	TRBJ2-2
TGTGCCAGCAGCTTGACCCCCCTCGGGGGGAATGAGCAGTTCTTC	CASSLTPLGGNEQFF	TRBD2	few	TRBV5-5	TRBJ2-1
TGTGCCAGCAGCCGCAGAACTAGGGACAATGAGCAGTTCTTC	CASSRRTRDNEQFF	.	.	TRBV7-2	TRBJ2-1
TGTGCCAGCAGTTACTCGGCTTTTGGGCGGTACTCGGGGCAGTACTTC	CASSYSAFGRYSGQYF	.	.	TRBV6-2/TRBV6-3	TRBJ2-7
TGTGCCAGCAGCCCTTCGGGCAGGGTCGATGAGCAGTTCTTC	CASSPSGRVDEQFF	.	.	TRBV7-6	TRBJ2-1
TGTGCCAGCAGCCAATCTGGACAACAAATTCCGAAGACCCAGTACTTC	CASSQSGQQIPKTQYF	.	.	TRBV14	TRBJ2-5
TGTGCCAGCAGCCAGAGGGGACTAGCGTCCAATGAGCAGTTCTTC	CASSQRGLASNEQFF	TRBD2	.	TRBV7-9	TRBJ2-1
TGCGCCAGCAGCTTCGGGACAGGTCACGAAAAACTGTTTTTT	CASSFGTGHEKLFF	TRBD1	few	TRBV5-1	TRBJ1-4
TGTGCCACCAGCGTTCAGGGCAAATCGAACACTGAAGCTTTCTTT	CATSVQGKSNTEAFF	.	few	TRBV15	TRBJ1-1
TGTGCCAGCAGAGAAGGGGGGATCAATCAGCCCCAGCATTTT	CASREGGINQPQHF	.	few	TRBV12-3/TRBV12-4	TRBJ1-5
TGTGCCAGCACCCCGCCCGGACTAGAGGATTACGAGCAGTACTTC	CASTPPGLEDYEQYF	TRBD2	.	TRBV7-9	TRBJ2-7
TGTGCCAGCAGCCTACCGGGACAGGGGGACGGTGAGCAGTTCTTC	CASSLPGQGDGEQFF	TRBD1	.	TRBV9	TRBJ2-1
TGTGCCAGCAGCCAGAGGACAGGTTTGAATGAGCAGTTCTTC	CASSQRTGLNEQFF	TRBD1	few	TRBV3-1	TRBJ2-1
TGCAGCGTTAAGAACTCGCGATCCTACGAGCAGTACTTC	CSVKNSRSYEQYF	.	.	TRBV29-1	TRBJ2-7
TGCGCCAGCAGCTATTACAGGGTTAGAGACGAGCAGTACTTC	CASSYYRVRDEQYF	.	.	TRBV5-1	TRBJ2-7
TGTGCCAGCAGCTCACAGGGGAGGCGGGGAATAATGAACACTGAAGCTTTCTTT	CASSSQGRRGIMNTEAFF	TRBD1	many	TRBV11-1	TRBJ1-1
TGTGCCAGCAGCGTTAGCCCTAATGAAAAACTGTTTTTT	CASSVSPNEKLFF	.	few	TRBV12-3/TRBV12-4	TRBJ1-4
TGTGCCAGCAGTTTATCGGCTAGCGAGAGGGCGGGCATTCAGTACTTC	CASSLSASERAGIQYF	.	.	TRBV12-3/TRBV12-4	TRBJ2-4
TGTGCCAGCAGTCGGACAGAAGACCACTACGAGCAGTACTTC	CASSRTEDHYEQYF	.	.	TRBV2	TRBJ2-7
TGTGCCAGCAGTGCAACAGACTATAACTATGGCTACACCTTC	CASSATDYNYGYTF	.	few	TRBV2	TRBJ1-2
TGTGCCAGCAGTTTCTCACCTCGACTAGCGGACAAGCAGTACTTC	CASSFSPRLADKQYF	TRBD2	.	TRBV28	TRBJ2-7
TGTGCCACCAGCACATGGGACAGGTGGGCTTTCTTT	CATSTWDRWAFF	TRBD1	few	TRBV15	TRBJ1-1
TGCGCCAGCAGCCCCGGGACGGCGGCAACTAATGAAAAACTGTTTTTT	CASSPGTAATNEKLFF	.	.	TRBV5-1	TRBJ1-4
TGTGCCAGCAGCCCGACTCCCAACACTGAAGCTTTCTTT	CASSPTPNTEAFF	.	many	TRBV12-3/TRBV12-4	TRBJ1-1
TGTGCCAGCAGCCAAGCCCGACTAGCGGGGGGGCCCTACTACGAGCAGTACTTC	CASSQARLAGGPYYEQYF	TRBD2	.	TRBV3-1	TRBJ2-7
TGTGCCAGCACCCTATGGGGACCTGGAAACACCATATATTTT	CASTLWGPGNTIYF	.	.	TRBV12-3/TRBV12-4	TRBJ1-3
TGTGCCAGCAGCAACCTAAACCGGGACCGATCCTACGAGCAGTACTTC	CASSNLNRDRSYEQYF	.	few	TRBV12-3/TRBV12-4	TRBJ2-7
TGCGCCAGCAGCTTGGTAGCGGGAGGTAACAATGAGCAGTTCTTC	CASSLVAGGNNEQFF	TRBD2	.	TRBV5-1	TRBJ2-1
TGTGCCAGCAGCTTAACGGGTGGGGGTTACAATGAGCAGTTCTTC	CASSLTGGGYNEQFF	.	many	TRBV7-2	TRBJ2-1